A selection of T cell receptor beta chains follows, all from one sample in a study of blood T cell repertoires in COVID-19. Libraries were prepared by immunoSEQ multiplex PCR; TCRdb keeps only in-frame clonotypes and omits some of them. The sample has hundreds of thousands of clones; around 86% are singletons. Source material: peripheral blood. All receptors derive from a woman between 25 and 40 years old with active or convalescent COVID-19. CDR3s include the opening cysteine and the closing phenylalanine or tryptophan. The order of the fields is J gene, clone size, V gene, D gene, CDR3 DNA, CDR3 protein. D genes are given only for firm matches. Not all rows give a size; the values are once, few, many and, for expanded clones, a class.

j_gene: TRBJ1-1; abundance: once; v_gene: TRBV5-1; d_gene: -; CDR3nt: TGCGCCAGCAGCCGACGGCCATCCCCAGGGAATATGGACACTGAAGCTTTCTTT; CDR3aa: CASSRRPSPGNMDTEAFF
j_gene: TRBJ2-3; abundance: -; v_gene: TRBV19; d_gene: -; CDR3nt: TGTGCCAGTAACTATTGTCCAGATACGCAGTATTTT; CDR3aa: CASNYCPDTQYF
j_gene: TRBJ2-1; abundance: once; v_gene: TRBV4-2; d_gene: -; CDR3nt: TGTGCCAGCAGCCAAGACCTAGCTCCGGACAGCGGCTTATACAATGAGCAGTTCTTC; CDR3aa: CASSQDLAPDSGLYNEQFF
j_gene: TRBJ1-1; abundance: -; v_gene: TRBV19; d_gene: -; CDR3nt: TGTGCCAGTGAACGGGGGGTAGAAGCTTTCTTT; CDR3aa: CASERGVEAFF
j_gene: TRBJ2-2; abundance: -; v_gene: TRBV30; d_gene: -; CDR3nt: TGTGCCTGGAGTGTACTCCCCACCGGGGAGCTGTTTTTT; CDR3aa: CAWSVLPTGELFF
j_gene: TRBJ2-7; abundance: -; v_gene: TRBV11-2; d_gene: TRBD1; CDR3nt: TGTGCCAGCAGCTCAGGACAGGGGACTACCTCTTTCTACGAGCAGTACTTC; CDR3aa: CASSSGQGTTSFYEQYF
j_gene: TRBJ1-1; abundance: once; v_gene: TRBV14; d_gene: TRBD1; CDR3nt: TGTGCCAGCAGCCCAGACAGGGGTGATGGGGCTGCTTTCTTT; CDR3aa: CASSPDRGDGAAFF
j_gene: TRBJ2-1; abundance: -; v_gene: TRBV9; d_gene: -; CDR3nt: TGTGCCAGCAGCGTATCTAGCAGTGGTTACAATGAGCAGTTCTTC; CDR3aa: CASSVSSSGYNEQFF
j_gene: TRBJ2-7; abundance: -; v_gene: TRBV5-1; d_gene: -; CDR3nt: TGCGCCAGCAGTTTTCCGGGACTGGGGACCTACGAGCAGTACTTC; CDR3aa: CASSFPGLGTYEQYF
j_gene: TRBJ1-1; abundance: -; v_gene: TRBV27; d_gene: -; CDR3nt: TGTGCCAGCAGTTCCCTCCCTGGCAGTCCCGACACTGAAGCTTTCTTT; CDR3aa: CASSSLPGSPDTEAFF
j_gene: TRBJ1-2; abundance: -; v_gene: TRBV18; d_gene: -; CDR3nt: TGTGCCAGCTCTACCGGGGGAGGTGATGGCTACACCTTC; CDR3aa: CASSTGGGDGYTF
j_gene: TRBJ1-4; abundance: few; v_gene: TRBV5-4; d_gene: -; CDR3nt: TGTGCCAGCAGCACGGGGGGCGGGGGTAATGAAAAACTGTTTTTT; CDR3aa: CASSTGGGGNEKLFF
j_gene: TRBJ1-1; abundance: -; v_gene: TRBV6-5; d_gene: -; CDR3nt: TGTGCCAGCAGTTATCACAGGGTTGACACTGAAGCTTTCTTT; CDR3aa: CASSYHRVDTEAFF
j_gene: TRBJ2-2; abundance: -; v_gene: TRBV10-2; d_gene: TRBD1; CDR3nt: TGCGCCAGCAGTGAGTCGCCACGGACAGGGAGCACCGGGGAGCTGTTTTTT; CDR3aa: CASSESPRTGSTGELFF
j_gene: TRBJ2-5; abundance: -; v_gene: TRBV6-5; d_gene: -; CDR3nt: TGTGCCATAAGGACAGACGCGACAGAGACCCAGTACTTC; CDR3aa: CAIRTDATETQYF
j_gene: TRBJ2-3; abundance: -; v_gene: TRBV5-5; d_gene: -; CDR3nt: TGTGCCAGCAGCGCATTACCGGGACTTATCTTAAAAGATACGCAGTATTTT; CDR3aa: CASSALPGLILKDTQYF
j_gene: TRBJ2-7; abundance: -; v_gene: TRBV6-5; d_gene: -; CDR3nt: TGTGCCAGCAGTTCTCTCGACGGGTCCTACGAGCAGTACTTC; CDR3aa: CASSSLDGSYEQYF
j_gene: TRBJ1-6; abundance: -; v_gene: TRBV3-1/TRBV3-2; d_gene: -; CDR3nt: TGTGCCAGCAGCCACTCGGGGTCACCCCTCCACTTT; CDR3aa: CASSHSGSPLHF
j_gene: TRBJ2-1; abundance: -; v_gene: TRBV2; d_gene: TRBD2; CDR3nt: TGTGCCAGCAGTGACGATCGGACTAGCGGGAGATTTTTGTCTGAGCAGTTCTTC; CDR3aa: CASSDDRTSGRFLSEQFF
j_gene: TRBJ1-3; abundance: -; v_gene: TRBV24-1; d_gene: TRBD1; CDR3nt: TGTGCCACCAGTGATTTGTTCCAGGTTGGGACAGACCTCTCTGGAAACACCATATATTTT; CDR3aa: CATSDLFQVGTDLSGNTIYF
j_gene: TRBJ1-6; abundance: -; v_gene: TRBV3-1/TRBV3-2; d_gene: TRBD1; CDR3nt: TGTGCCAGCAGCCAAGGGACAGGGGTTTACAATTCACCCCTCCACTTT; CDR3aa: CASSQGTGVYNSPLHF
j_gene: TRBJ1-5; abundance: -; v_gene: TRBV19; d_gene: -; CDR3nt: TGTGCCAGTAGTATTTCGGGGGGCCTTCAGCCCCAGCATTTT; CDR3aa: CASSISGGLQPQHF
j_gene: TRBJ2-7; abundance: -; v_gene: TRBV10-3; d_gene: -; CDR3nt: TGTGCCATCAGCACCGAGGGCCCCTTCTACGAGCAGTACTTC; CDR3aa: CAISTEGPFYEQYF
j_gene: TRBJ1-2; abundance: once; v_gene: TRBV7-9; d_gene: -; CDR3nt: TGTGCCAGCAGCTTAGCAGGGACTGGCTATGGCTACACCTTC; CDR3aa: CASSLAGTGYGYTF
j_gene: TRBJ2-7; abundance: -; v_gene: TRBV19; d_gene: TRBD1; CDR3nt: TGTGCCACCATGGGACAGAACTACGAGCAGTACTTC; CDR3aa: CATMGQNYEQYF
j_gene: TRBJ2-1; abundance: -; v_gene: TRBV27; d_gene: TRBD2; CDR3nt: TGTGCCAGCAGGACTTCCAAGACTAGCTTTAACAATGAGCAGTTCTTC; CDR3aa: CASRTSKTSFNNEQFF
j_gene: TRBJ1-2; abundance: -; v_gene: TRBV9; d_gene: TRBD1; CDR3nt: TGTGCCAGCAGCGTAGACAGGGGGCATGAGGGCTACACCTTC; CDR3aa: CASSVDRGHEGYTF
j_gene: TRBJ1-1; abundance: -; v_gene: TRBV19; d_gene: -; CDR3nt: TGTGCCAGTAGTATCGGCGGAGATCAAACTGAAGCTTTCTTT; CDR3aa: CASSIGGDQTEAFF
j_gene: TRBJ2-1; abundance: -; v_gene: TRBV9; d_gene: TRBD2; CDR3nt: TGTGCCAGCAGCGTAGCGGGGGGGACCTACAATGAGCAGTTCTTC; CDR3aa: CASSVAGGTYNEQFF
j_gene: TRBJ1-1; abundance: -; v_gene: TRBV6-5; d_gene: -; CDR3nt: TGTGCCAGCAACCCGCCCCAGGGGAACACTGAAGCTTTCTTT; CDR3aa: CASNPPQGNTEAFF